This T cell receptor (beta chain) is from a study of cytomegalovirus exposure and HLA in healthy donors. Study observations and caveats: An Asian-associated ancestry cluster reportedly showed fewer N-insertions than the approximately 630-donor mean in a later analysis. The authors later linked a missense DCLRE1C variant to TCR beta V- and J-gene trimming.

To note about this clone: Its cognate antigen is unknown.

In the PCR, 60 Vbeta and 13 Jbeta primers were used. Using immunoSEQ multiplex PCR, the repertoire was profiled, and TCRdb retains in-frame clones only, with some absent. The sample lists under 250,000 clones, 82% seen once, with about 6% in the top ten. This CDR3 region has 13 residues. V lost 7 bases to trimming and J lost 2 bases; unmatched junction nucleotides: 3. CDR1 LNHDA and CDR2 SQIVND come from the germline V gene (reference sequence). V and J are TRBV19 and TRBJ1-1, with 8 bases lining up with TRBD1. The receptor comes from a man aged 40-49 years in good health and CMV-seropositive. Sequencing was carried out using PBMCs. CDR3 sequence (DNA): TGTGCCAGTAACGACAGGGGAAACACTGAAGCTTTCTTT. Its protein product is CASNDRGNTEAFF.